The T cell receptor beta chain under discussion was sequenced for a study of blood T cell repertoires in COVID-19. The protocol was immunoSEQ multiplex PCR, while the TCRdb copy is restricted to in-frame clones and leaves out a portion. The table shows 130,000 or so clones, with less than 85% occurring only once. The CDR3 runs to 15 residues. Germline V lookup: CDR1 LNHNV, CDR2 YYDKDF (reference sequence). V lost 0 bases, J lost 9 bases, and 8 bases stayed unmatched. The receptor was derived from a woman aged 80 or over with acute or convalescent COVID-19. The chain recombines TRBV15 with TRBJ2-3; 8 bases match TRBD1. Sample: peripheral blood. CDR3 amino acids: CATSRDVGAGGTQYF. For the CDR3, the DNA is TGTGCCACCAGCAGAGATGTAGGGGCAGGGGGCACGCAGTATTTT.